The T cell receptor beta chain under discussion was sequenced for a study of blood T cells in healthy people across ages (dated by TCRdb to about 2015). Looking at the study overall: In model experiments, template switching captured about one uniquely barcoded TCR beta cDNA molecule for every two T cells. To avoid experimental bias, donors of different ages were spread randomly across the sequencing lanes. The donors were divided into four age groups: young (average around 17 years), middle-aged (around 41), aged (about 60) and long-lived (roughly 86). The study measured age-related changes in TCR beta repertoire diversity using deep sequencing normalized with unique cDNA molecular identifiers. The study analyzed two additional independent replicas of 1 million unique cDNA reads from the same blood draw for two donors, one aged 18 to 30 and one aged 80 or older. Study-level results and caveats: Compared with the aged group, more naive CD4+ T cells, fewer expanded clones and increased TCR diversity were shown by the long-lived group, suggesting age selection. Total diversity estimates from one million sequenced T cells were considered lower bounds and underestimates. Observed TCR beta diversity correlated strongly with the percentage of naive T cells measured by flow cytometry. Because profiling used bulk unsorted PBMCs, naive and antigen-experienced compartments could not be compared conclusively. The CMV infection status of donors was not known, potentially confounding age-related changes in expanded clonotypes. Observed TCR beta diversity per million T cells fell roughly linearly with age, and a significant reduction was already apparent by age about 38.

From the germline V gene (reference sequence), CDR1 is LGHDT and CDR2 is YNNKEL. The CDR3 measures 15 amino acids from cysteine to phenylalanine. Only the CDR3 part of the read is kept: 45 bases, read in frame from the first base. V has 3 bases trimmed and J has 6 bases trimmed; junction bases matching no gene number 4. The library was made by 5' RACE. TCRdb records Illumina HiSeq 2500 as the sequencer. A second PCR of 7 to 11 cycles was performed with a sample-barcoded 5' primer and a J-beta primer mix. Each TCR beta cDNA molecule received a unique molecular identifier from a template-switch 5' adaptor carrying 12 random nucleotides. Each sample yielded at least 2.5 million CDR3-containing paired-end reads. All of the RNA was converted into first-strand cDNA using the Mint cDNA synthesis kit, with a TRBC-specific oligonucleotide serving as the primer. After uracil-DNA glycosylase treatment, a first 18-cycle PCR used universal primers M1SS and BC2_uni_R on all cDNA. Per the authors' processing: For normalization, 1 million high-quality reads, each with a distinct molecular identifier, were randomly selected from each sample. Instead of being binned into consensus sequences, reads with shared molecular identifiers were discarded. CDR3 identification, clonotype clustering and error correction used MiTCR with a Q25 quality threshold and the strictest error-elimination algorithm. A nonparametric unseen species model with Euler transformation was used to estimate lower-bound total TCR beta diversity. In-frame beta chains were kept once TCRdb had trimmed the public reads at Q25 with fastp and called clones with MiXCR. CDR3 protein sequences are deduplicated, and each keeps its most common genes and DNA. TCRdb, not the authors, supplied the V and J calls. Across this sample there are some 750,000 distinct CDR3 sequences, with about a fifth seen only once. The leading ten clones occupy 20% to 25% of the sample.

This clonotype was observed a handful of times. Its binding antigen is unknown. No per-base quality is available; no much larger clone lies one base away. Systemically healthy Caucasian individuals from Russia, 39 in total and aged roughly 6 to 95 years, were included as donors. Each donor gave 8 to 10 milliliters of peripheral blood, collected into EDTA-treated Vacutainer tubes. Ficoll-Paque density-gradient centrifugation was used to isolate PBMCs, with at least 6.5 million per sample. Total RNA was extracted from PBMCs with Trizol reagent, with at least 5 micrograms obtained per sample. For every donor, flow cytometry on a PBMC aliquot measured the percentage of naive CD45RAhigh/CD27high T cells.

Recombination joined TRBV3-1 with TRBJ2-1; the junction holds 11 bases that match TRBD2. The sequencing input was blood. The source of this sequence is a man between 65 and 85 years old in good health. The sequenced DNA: TGTGCCAGCAGCCAGCTTAGCGGGGGGGCCAATGAGCAGTTCTTC. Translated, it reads CASSQLSGGANEQFF.